This TCR beta chain was captured by sequencing in a study of T cell responses to AZD1222 COVID-19 vaccine. Sequencing used immunoSEQ multiplex PCR; TCRdb keeps in-frame clones, though not all of them. The sample includes 150,000 to 200,000 clones, over 80% of them seen just once. Trimming cost V 1 base and J 9 bases, with 8 bases left between them. CDR1 and CDR2 (germline): SGHRS, YFSETQ. CDR3 size: 12 residues. The source was peripheral blood, collected on day 0 of AZD1222 vaccination. The rearrangement uses TRBV5-1 and TRBJ2-1, with TRBD2 as a possible D gene (5 bases). This TCR was sampled from an adult in good health. As DNA, the CDR3 is TGCGCCAGCAGCTTGAGCGGATTTGAGCAGTTCTTC. Its protein is CASSLSGFEQFF. Based on the CDR3 plus reference TRBV5-1 and TRBJ2-1, the full variable domain is KAGVTQTPRYLIKTRGQQVTLSCSPISGHRSVSWYQQTPGQGLQFLFEYFSETQRNKGNFPGRFSGRQFSNSRSEMNVSTLELGDSALYLCASSLSGFEQFFGPGTRLTVL.